Listed below are T cell receptor beta chains from one sample, sequenced in a study of cytomegalovirus exposure and HLA in healthy donors. The data were produced by immunoSEQ multiplex PCR, yet TCRdb's version contains in-frame clones alone and is incomplete. The repertoire consists of about 80,000 clones, with around 60% occurring once and the leading ten covering more than 3.5%. The sequenced sample was PBMCs. The receptor set was obtained from a male donor in good health and CMV-seropositive. CDR3s leave out the opening cysteine and the closing phenylalanine or tryptophan. Size values are once, few and many counts, or a class for expanded clones, and some rows have none.

CDR3 length,J gene,clone size,V gene,CDR3 protein
13,TRBJ2-7,NA,TRBV4-1,ASSQAAGGGGEQY
12,TRBJ1-3,NA,TRBV5-1,ASSFTSSGNTIY
16,TRBJ2-7,few,TRBV5-6,ASSRLGTGGSISYEQY
9,TRBJ2-3,NA,TRBV13,ASSLRDTQY
13,TRBJ1-6,once,TRBV5-1,ASSPTEGYNSPLH
12,TRBJ2-3,NA,TRBV5-1,ASSQGQGTDTQY
12,TRBJ1-1,few,TRBV28,ASWGGNLNTEAF
13,TRBJ2-7,once,TRBV7-2,ASSLGQGLGYEQY
14,TRBJ1-2,NA,TRBV11-2,ASSLDGRGQGYGYT
10,TRBJ1-2,NA,TRBV4-1,ASRQGAGGYT
14,TRBJ1-5,NA,TRBV27,ASSVSGTERNQPQH
10,TRBJ1-1,few,TRBV7-9,ASSWGHPPAF
12,TRBJ2-3,NA,TRBV6-5,ASRTTGSTDTQY
13,TRBJ1-4,NA,TRBV7-2,ASSTGGRVDEKLF
11,TRBJ2-2,few,TRBV6-1,ASRQGQTGELF
12,TRBJ2-7,NA,TRBV18,ASSPSAGLATVH